The 30 T cell receptor beta chains below all came from one sample that was sequenced in a study of cytomegalovirus exposure and HLA in healthy donors. 13 Jbeta primers and 60 Vbeta primers were used for the PCR. The table came from immunoSEQ multiplex PCR; TCRdb's copy has only in-frame clones and leaves some out. The table shows 120,000 to 150,000 clones, with around 79% occurring only once. Input material: PBMCs. These receptors were taken from a woman between 40 and 55 years old in good health and CMV-seropositive.

The chain joins TRBV2 to TRBJ1-6, with D possibly being TRBD1 (5 bases). The germline CDR1 and CDR2 sequences are SNHLY and FYNNEI. V was shortened by 2 bases and J by 6 bases, with 11 bases between the two germline ends. The CDR3 runs 15 residues. The CDR3 loop is CASSETGQGNSPLHF. CDR3 DNA sequence: TGTGCCAGCAGTGAAACAGGTCAGGGTAATTCACCCCTCCACTTT.

The chain links TRBV2 to TRBJ1-1, with D perhaps TRBD1 (6 bases). Germline lookup yields CDR1 SNHLY and CDR2 FYNNEI. The CDR3 loop spans 15 amino acids. V was clipped by 2 bases and J by 4 bases, with 14 bases between them. The CDR3 DNA reads TGTGCCAGCAGTGAATGGGCCAGGGGAATCACTGAAGCTTTCTTT. This translates into CASSEWARGITEAFF.

The chain couples TRBV27 to TRBJ2-7; D possibly corresponds to TRBD2 (6 bases). This CDR3 comprises 15 residues. V lost 6 bases and J 3 bases, leaving 18 bases between the germline ends. Germline assignment: CDR1 MNHEY and CDR2 SMNVEV (reference sequence). CDR3 amino acids: CASSRLTRDFYEQYF. CDR3 nucleotides: TGTGCCAGCAGCCGCCTCACTCGGGACTTCTACGAGCAGTACTTC.

J is TRBJ1-1 and V is TRBV7-9; tentative D call: TRBD1 (6 bases). V lost 5 bases and J 0 bases, leaving 13 bases between the germline ends. This CDR3 has 15 amino acids. Germline V gene sequence: CDR1 SEHNR, CDR2 FQNEAQ (reference sequence). CDR3 loop: CASSPGQTMNTEAFF. The DNA for the CDR3 is TGTGCCAGCAGCCCAGGACAGACCATGAACACTGAAGCTTTCTTT.

This clone was picked up one time. This chain uses TRBV15 with TRBJ1-4; 7 bases match TRBD1. V lost 0 bases, J lost 4 bases, and 5 bases stayed unmatched. The CDR3 extends over 16 amino acids. From germline, CDR1 is LNHNV and CDR2 YYDKDF (reference sequence). CDR3 coding DNA: TGTGCCACCAGCAGAGATCCAGGGACAGTTAATGAAAAACTGTTTTTT. Its protein is CATSRDPGTVNEKLFF.

The V call is TRBV2, the J call TRBJ2-3, with TRBD2 matching over 7 bases. The CDR3 has 15 amino acids. With V trimmed by 7 bases and J by 0 bases, 7 bases remained unmatched. Germline CDR1 reads SNHLY; CDR2 reads FYNNEI. The CDR3 DNA is TGTGCCAGCACCTTAGCGGGTCCTAGCACAGATACGCAGTATTTT. This translates into CASTLAGPSTDTQYF.

This chain joins TRBV12-5 and TRBJ2-7, with 9 bases fitting TRBD1. After removal of 3 bases from V and 5 bases from J, the junction contained 5 bases not matched to a gene. The CDR3 is made up of 14 amino acids. CDR1 is LGHNT, CDR2 FRNRAP, per germline. This chain's CDR3 is CASGFGGTGNEQYF. CDR3 nucleotide sequence: TGTGCTAGTGGTTTCGGGGGGACAGGGAACGAGCAGTACTTC.

The rearrangement links TRBV20-1 to TRBJ2-4, with TRBD2 as a possible D gene (6 bases). The V gene's germline CDR1 is DFQATT and CDR2 SNEGSKA (reference sequence). V was clipped by 7 bases and J by 9 bases, with 13 bases between them. This CDR3 has 11 amino acids. The CDR3: CSGKREAIQYF. CDR3 coding DNA: TGCAGTGGAAAGAGGGAGGCCATTCAGTACTTC.

This chain joins TRBV7-2 and TRBJ1-4; D is perhaps TRBD1 (6 bases). Germline loops: CDR1 SGHTA, CDR2 FQGNSA. The length of the CDR3 is 15 residues. V lost 5 bases and J lost 5, with 15 bases in between. CDR3 DNA: TGTGCCAGCAGCCCAGGGGCAGCCGACAATGAAAAACTGTTTTTT. Amino acids: CASSPGAADNEKLFF.

J is TRBJ2-1 and V is TRBV21-1; no check of the table's D call, TRBD2, against the DNA was made. TRBV21-1 is a documented pseudogene. CDR3 size: 18 residues. The CDR3 nucleotides read TGTGCCAGCAGCAAGTCTAGCGGGGGCCTGCTAGCCTACAATGAGCAGTTCTTC. The encoded protein is CASSKSSGGLLAYNEQFF.

Concerning this clone: Other nucleotide sequences from this sample produce the same CDR3. The chain employs TRBV23-1 and TRBJ1-6; 7 bases match TRBD1. TRBV23-1 is assigned to the ORF class and has an uncertain function. With V trimmed by 3 bases and J by 0 bases, 14 bases remained unmatched. This CDR3 comprises 20 residues. CDR3 DNA sequence: TGCGCCAGCAGTCATCTAGGGACAGCCCTCTCGAGCTCCTATAATTCACCCCTCCACTTT. Amino acid sequence: CASSHLGTALSSSYNSPLHF.

The J gene is TRBJ2-1, the V gene TRBV15, with TRBD2 matching over 7 bases. Unmatched junction bases numbered 12, after V lost 0 bases and J lost 7 bases. From germline, CDR1 is LNHNV and CDR2 YYDKDF (reference sequence). CDR3 size: 17 residues. The CDR3 region is CATSRELTLAGVNEQFF. In nucleotides, the CDR3 is TGTGCCACCAGCAGAGAACTAACTCTGGCGGGGGTTAATGAGCAGTTCTTC. Looking up the rest from reference TRBV15 and TRBJ2-1 gives the full variable domain: DAMVIQNPRYQVTQFGKPVTLSCSQTLNHNVMYWYQQKSSQAPKLLFHYYDKDFNNEADTPDNFQSRRPNTSFCFLDIRSPGLGDTAMYLCATSRELTLAGVNEQFFGPGTRLTVL.

The chain couples TRBV10-3 to TRBJ2-1, with a possible D match to TRBD1 (5 bases). Germline assignment: CDR1 ENHRY and CDR2 SYGVKD. This CDR3 has 14 amino acids. V was shortened by 2 bases and J by 9 bases, with 14 bases between the two germline ends. CDR3 nucleotide sequence: TGTGCCATCAGTGAGGCAAGGGGTTTAAGTGAGCAGTTCTTC. It translates to CAISEARGLSEQFF.

This clone came up a few times. The chain joins TRBV9 to TRBJ1-2; 7 bases line up with TRBD1. The V gene end was trimmed by 0 bases and the J gene end by 8 bases; junction bases not matched to a gene: 7. In germline, CDR1 is SGDLS, CDR2 YYNGEE. This CDR3 has 14 residues. This CDR3 is CASSVEAGQQGYTF. The CDR3 DNA is TGTGCCAGCAGCGTAGAGGCGGGACAGCAAGGCTACACCTTC.

This clone was counted only a few times. The chain couples TRBV5-6 to TRBJ2-5; the D is unclear. This CDR3 comprises 13 residues. The germline CDR1 and CDR2 sequences are SGHDT and YYEEEE. Between the trimmed V and J ends, which lost 4 bases and 2 bases, there was a span of 9 bases. CDR3 DNA: TGTGCCAGCAGCCTGACACAACAAGAGACCCAGTACTTC. It is translated as CASSLTQQETQYF. The variable domain in full, with the rest retrieved from reference TRBV5-6 and TRBJ2-5, is DAGVTQSPTHLIKTRGQQVTLRCSPKSGHDTVSWYQQALGQGPQFIFQYYEEEERQRGNFPDRFSGHQFPNYSSELNVNALLLGDSALYLCASSLTQQETQYFGPGTRLLVL.

This chain uses TRBV6-5 with TRBJ1-1; D call uncertain. Trimming shortened V by 6 bases and J by 11 bases, and 19 bases separated the two germline ends. The CDR3 spans 13 residues. The germline gives CDR1 MNHEY, CDR2 SVGAGI. The CDR3 nucleotides read TGTGCCAGCAGCAATCTGTCGGGGAGGTATGCTTTCTTT. Translated, it gives CASSNLSGRYAFF.

As regards this clone: The junction and the germline gene differ at one end; a read error may be behind it. For the CDR3, the DNA is TGTTCCAGCAGCGTATCCGGGACAGCAACCTACGAGCAGTACTTC. It is translated as CSSSVSGTATYEQYF. The V and J genes are TRBV7-9 and TRBJ2-7; 7 bases align to TRBD1. CDR1 is SEHNR and CDR2 is FQNEAQ in the germline V gene (reference sequence). This CDR3 comprises 15 residues.

Only a few counts were recorded for this clone. This chain joins TRBV6-1 and TRBJ1-5, with a possible D match to TRBD1 (6 bases). Germline lookup yields CDR1 MNHNS and CDR2 SASEGT. This CDR3 has 15 residues. V gave up 2 bases and J gave up 3 bases, with 11 bases separating them. In nucleotides, the CDR3 is TGTGCCAGCAGTGAACCGGGGGGCCTCAATCAGCCCCAGCATTTT. Translated: CASSEPGGLNQPQHF.

This sequence joins TRBV6-5 and TRBJ2-7; D unclear. This CDR3 comprises 16 residues. V lost 0 bases and J lost 3, with 15 bases in between. Germline loops: CDR1 MNHEY, CDR2 SVGAGI. The DNA for the CDR3 is TGTGCCAGCAGTTACTCGACTGGCCCCCGTAGCTACGAGCAGTACTTC. Its protein product is CASSYSTGPRSYEQYF.

This chain uses TRBV7-7 with TRBJ1-2, with TRBD1 identical over 7 bases. CDR3 size: 17 residues. The junction had 11 bases not matched to a gene; V was cut back by 1 base and J by 3 bases. The germline V gene has CDR1 SSHAT and CDR2 FNYEAQ (reference sequence). The CDR3 DNA reads as TGTGCCAGCAGCTTAGTTGATAGGGGGCTGGTGGACTATGGCTACACCTTC. Protein: CASSLVDRGLVDYGYTF.

The rearrangement links TRBV2 to TRBJ2-5; D possibly corresponds to TRBD2 (6 bases). Judging by the DNA end, TRBJ2-7 fits better; the J call may be wrong. The CDR3 extends over 13 amino acids. Germline loops: CDR1 SNHLY, CDR2 FYNNEI. The DNA of the CDR3 is TGTGCCAGCAGTGCGGAGGGCTCCTACGAGCAGTACTTC. Its protein product is CASSAEGSYEQYF.

The chain joins TRBV19 to TRBJ1-2; no clear D. This CDR3 region has 15 residues. Germline V gives CDR1 LNHDA, CDR2 SQIVND (reference sequence). Trimming left V 5 bases short and J 1 base short, with 14 bases between. The CDR3: CASSFGRIYNYGYTF. CDR3 bases: TGTGCCAGTAGTTTCGGGAGGATCTATAACTATGGCTACACCTTC.

The V call is TRBV10-3, the J call TRBJ1-1; D is perhaps TRBD1 (5 bases). Trimming stripped 10 bases from V and 5 bases from J, with 14 bases between. CDR3 size: 12 residues. Germline V gives CDR1 ENHRY, CDR2 SYGVKD. CDR3 DNA: TGTGCCACCGCGAGGGGAGGGACTGAAGCTTTCTTT. This translates into CATARGGTEAFF.

This clone was detected a few times. The chain joins TRBV19 to TRBJ1-2, with TRBD1 as a possible D gene (5 bases). Trimming took 3 bases from V and 4 from J, leaving 6 bases between them. This CDR3 is 12 amino acids long. Germline V gene lookup returns CDR1 LNHDA and CDR2 SQIVND (reference sequence). The DNA of the CDR3 is TGTGCCAGTAGTATTCAGGGCTATGGCTACACCTTC. Translating it yields CASSIQGYGYTF.

J is TRBJ2-7 and V is TRBV5-1; 7 bases are shared with TRBD2. This CDR3 contains 14 residues. Germline V CDR1 and CDR2: SGHRS, YFSETQ. Trimming at V came to 0 bases and at J to 0 bases, leaving 0 bases not matched to a gene. The DNA of the CDR3 is TGCGCCAGCAGCTTGGCGGGGGGCTCCTACGAGCAGTACTTC. The encoded protein is CASSLAGGSYEQYF.

The rearrangement links TRBV5-4 to TRBJ2-3; weak D call: TRBD1 (8 bases). The CDR3 is made up of 16 amino acids. Looked up from germline, CDR1 is SGHNT and CDR2 is YYREEE (reference sequence). V gave up 6 bases and J gave up 1 base, with 18 bases separating them. The CDR3 nucleotides are TGTGCCAGCAAACCCGGGGGGACAGGCGGCACAGATACGCAGTATTTT. Translating gives CASKPGGTGGTDTQYF.

This clone was picked up one time. The chain has TRBV7-3 and TRBJ1-4; the match to TRBD1 covers 7 bases. The CDR3 is made up of 16 amino acids. Trimming removed 3 bases from V and 8 bases from J; junction bases left unmatched: 12. CDR1 is SGHTA, CDR2 FQGTGA, per germline. The DNA for the CDR3 is TGTGCCAGCAGCTTCACGAGGACAGGTGTGTACGAAAAACTGTTTTTT. Translated: CASSFTRTGVYEKLFF.

The V call is TRBV9, the J call TRBJ1-2, with 8 bases aligning to TRBD1. Germline V gene lookup returns CDR1 SGDLS and CDR2 YYNGEE. CDR3 length equals 15 residues. Unmatched junction bases numbered 12, after V lost 5 bases and J lost 6 bases. As DNA, the CDR3 is TGTGCCAGCAGTCCTCGCAGGACAGGGTTCCATGGCTACACCTTC. Its translation is CASSPRRTGFHGYTF.

J is TRBJ2-7 and V is TRBV4-1; 10 bases map to TRBD1. This CDR3 comprises 15 residues. The trim removed 0 bases at V and 7 bases at J, leaving 6 bases unmatched. Germline V gene sequence: CDR1 MGHRA, CDR2 YSYEKL. In DNA, the CDR3 is TGCGCCAGCAGCCAAGAACAGACAGGGGGCCGGGAGCAGTACTTC. Protein: CASSQEQTGGREQYF.

The chain is built from TRBV19 and TRBJ2-1, with 8 bases lining up with TRBD2. Per the germline V gene, CDR1 is LNHDA and CDR2 is SQIVND (reference sequence). V dropped 9 bases and J dropped 6; count of bases not matched to a gene: 10. The CDR3 length is 14 residues. The CDR3 DNA follows: TGTGCCAGCCTAGACCGGGGGGGTACCAATGAGCAGTTCTTC. Its protein is CASLDRGGTNEQFF.